Shown below are 23 T cell receptor beta chains from a single sample sequenced in a study of human T cells and chemical hapten exposure. Time point specified: pre-sensitization, week 0. Treatment of the sample: therapeutic diphenylcyclopropenone sensitization with weekly scalp DPC. TCRdb reanalysed the RACE reads using MiXCR and keeps one entry per CDR3 protein. This table holds nearly 110,000 distinct CDR3 sequences, 12% found once. The sample in question was whole blood, obtained in connection with sensitization to the hapten diphenylcyclopropenone (DPC). The receptors were sampled from a woman in her forties or fifties with alopecia areata. Some clones in this sample may be carry-over from other donors' samples.

This clonotype was seen a few times. The J gene is TRBJ2-7, the V gene TRBV11-2; TRBD2 is a possible D gene (5 bases). CDR1 and CDR2 from the germline V gene are SGHAT and FQNNGV. The CDR3 contains 16 residues. The V gene lost 5 bases and the J gene lost 3 bases, with 20 bases spanning the gap. In DNA form, the CDR3 reads TGTGCCAGCAGCGCGACTATTAAACTTACCGGCTACGAGCAGTACTTC. Protein: CASSATIKLTGYEQYF.

This clonotype has just a few counts. The V call is TRBV28, the J call TRBJ1-1; unclear D gene. CDR3 length: 13 amino acids. Germline assignment: CDR1 MDHEN and CDR2 SYDVKM. Between the trimmed V and J ends, which lost 2 bases and 7 bases, there was a span of 11 bases. The CDR3 spells CASSLPGVLEAFF. The CDR3 nucleotides read TGTGCCAGCAGTTTACCCGGGGTACTTGAAGCTTTCTTT.

Only a few counts were recorded for this clonotype. The chain is built from TRBV13 and TRBJ2-3, with D unclear. V was pared by 2 bases and J by 6 bases, with 9 bases between. The CDR3 has 13 residues. Germline V gene lookup returns CDR1 PRHDT and CDR2 FYEKMQ (reference sequence). The CDR3 here is CASSLTPGDTQYF. The CDR3 DNA reads TGTGCCAGCAGCTTAACCCCTGGTGATACGCAGTATTTT.

The chain combines TRBV2 with TRBJ2-3; TRBD1 might be the D (5 bases). Looked up from germline, CDR1 is SNHLY and CDR2 is FYNNEI. Trimming left V 6 bases short and J 5 bases short, with 15 bases between. There are 14 residues in the CDR3. In DNA form, the CDR3 reads TGTGCCAGCAGCCAGGACACCACCGGAGATACGCAGTATTTT. Translation gives CASSQDTTGDTQYF.

This clonotype was detected many times. The V gene is TRBV11-2, the J gene TRBJ1-2; no definite D call. V shed 5 bases and J shed 3 bases, with 7 bases lying between them. Germline V CDR1 and CDR2: SGHAT, FQNNGV. The CDR3 runs to 12 residues. The CDR3 region has the DNA TGTGCCAGCAGCGCCCTATACTATGGCTACACCTTC. Translating it yields CASSALYYGYTF.

This clonotype occurred many times. The chain has TRBV7-2 and TRBJ2-3; TRBD2 is a possible D gene (6 bases). The length of the CDR3 is 14 residues. Trimming cost V 7 bases and J 4 bases, with 15 bases left between them. CDR1 and CDR2 (germline): SGHTA, FQGNSA. CDR3 sequence: CASKEAGWADTQYF. CDR3 DNA sequence: TGTGCCAGCAAAGAGGCGGGATGGGCAGATACGCAGTATTTT.

The chain couples TRBV28 to TRBJ1-4, with no clear D. CDR1 MDHEN and CDR2 SYDVKM come from the germline V gene. V dropped 5 bases and J dropped 13 bases, with 11 bases sitting between them. CDR3 size: 11 residues. The CDR3 here is CASSPSRRLFF. CDR3 nucleotide sequence: TGTGCCAGCAGTCCAAGCAGGAGACTGTTTTTT. The entire variable domain, with the rest obtained from reference TRBV28 and TRBJ1-4, is as follows: DVKVTQSSRYLVKRTGEKVFLECVQDMDHENMFWYRQDPGLGLRLIYFSYDVKMKEKGDIPEGYSVSREKKERFSLILESASTNQTSMYLCASSPSRRLFFGSGTQLSVL.

In this sample, this clonotype turned up a few times. One junction end disagrees with the germline gene, perhaps due to a read error. The J gene is TRBJ2-5, the V gene TRBV29-1; perhaps TRBD2 as D (5 bases). This CDR3 has 11 amino acids. Germline CDR1 SQVTM, CDR2 ANQGSEA. CDR3 region: CSGSREETQYF. CDR3 nucleotide sequence: TGTTCGGGGAGTCGAGAGGAGACCCAGTACTTC. Together with reference TRBV29-1 and TRBJ2-5, the CDR3 gives the full variable domain: SAVISQKPSRDICQRGTSLTIQCQVDSQVTMMFWYRQQPGQSLTLIATANQGSEATYESGFVIDKFPISRPNLTFSTLTVSNMSPEDSSIYLCSGSREETQYFGPGTRLLVL.

This clonotype was counted ten times or more. The CDR3 coding sequence is TGTGCCAGCAGTTCCGGACTAGCGAACACCGGGGAGCTGTTTTTT. This codes for CASSSGLANTGELFF. This chain links TRBV12-3 or TRBV12-4 with TRBJ2-2; 7 bases map to TRBD2. The ends lost 4 bases at V and 0 bases at J; junction bases unmatched: 2. The CDR3 has 15 residues.

This clonotype showed up many times. This CDR3 is CASSFSKGVNTEAFF. The CDR3 DNA reads TGTGCCAGCAGTTTTTCGAAGGGGGTAAACACTGAAGCTTTCTTT. The chain couples TRBV28 to TRBJ1-1, with D maybe TRBD1 (6 bases). The V gene lost 3 bases and the J gene lost 2 bases, with 13 bases spanning the gap. The CDR3 covers 15 residues. Germline CDR1 reads MDHEN; CDR2 reads SYDVKM.

The V call is TRBV4-1, the J call TRBJ1-3; D is ambiguous. V gave up 4 bases and J gave up 7 bases, with 17 bases separating them. CDR1 and CDR2 from the germline V gene are MGHRA and YSYEKL. This CDR3 is 15 amino acids long. The DNA for the CDR3 is TGCGCCAGCAGCCGGGTACGGACCGAAGGGAACACCATATATTTT. Its translation is CASSRVRTEGNTIYF.

This chain connects TRBV5-1 to TRBJ2-3; D is unresolved. Trimming cost V 0 bases and J 6 bases, with 14 bases left between them. This CDR3 spans 15 amino acids. Germline CDR1 and CDR2: SGHRS and YFSETQ. The chain's CDR3 is CASSLDPLPPDTQYF. The CDR3, as DNA: TGCGCCAGCAGCTTGGATCCCCTCCCCCCCGATACGCAGTATTTT. The full variable domain, in which reference TRBV5-1 and TRBJ2-3 provide the parts outside the CDR3, is KAGVTQTPRYLIKTRGQQVTLSCSPISGHRSVSWYQQTPGQGLQFLFEYFSETQRNKGNFPGRFSGRQFSNSRSEMNVSTLELGDSALYLCASSLDPLPPDTQYFGPGTRLTVL.

This clonotype has a count of ten or more. V is TRBV7-9 and J is TRBJ2-5, with D possibly being TRBD2 (5 bases). This CDR3 has 12 residues. V was pared by 3 bases and J by 5 bases, with 7 bases between. CDR1 is SEHNR, CDR2 FQNEAQ, per germline (reference sequence). CDR3 sequence reads: CASSLRAETQYF. The CDR3 DNA reads as TGTGCCAGCAGCTTGAGGGCGGAGACCCAGTACTTC.

This chain links TRBV7-6 with TRBJ2-1, with a weak D call TRBD1 (6 bases). The length of the CDR3 is 14 residues. Germline V gives CDR1 SGHVS, CDR2 FNYEAQ. The V and J ends lost 5 bases and 1 base respectively, with 9 bases between them. CDR3 bases: TGTGCCAGCAGCCCCCAGGGGTCCTACAATGAGCAGTTCTTC. As protein: CASSPQGSYNEQFF.

The chain's CDR3 is CASSSHSGANVLTF. The DNA for the CDR3 is TGTGCCAGCAGCTCCCACTCTGGGGCCAACGTCCTGACTTTC. The chain links TRBV11-2 to TRBJ2-6; D is unclear. The germline gives CDR1 SGHAT, CDR2 FQNNGV. This CDR3 is built from 14 residues. The V end lost 4 bases, the J end lost 0 bases, and 4 bases lay between the germline ends.

The V call is TRBV27, the J call TRBJ1-6; D is unresolved. This CDR3 has 13 amino acids. Germline V lookup: CDR1 MNHEY, CDR2 SMNVEV (reference sequence). Trimming stripped 5 bases from V and 6 bases from J, with 8 bases between. The CDR3 loop reads CASSMWTNSPLHF. The CDR3 DNA sequence: TGTGCCAGCAGTATGTGGACTAATTCACCCCTCCACTTT.

The count of this clonotype is one. This chain links TRBV6-5 with TRBJ2-7, with 8 bases aligning to TRBD1. Germline assignment: CDR1 MNHEY and CDR2 SVGAGI. The CDR3 is made up of 16 amino acids. V was pared by 0 bases and J by 0 bases, with 4 bases of the junction left unmatched. The CDR3: CASSYSARGHSYEQYF. The CDR3 region has the DNA TGTGCCAGCAGTTACTCGGCCAGGGGGCACTCCTACGAGCAGTACTTC.

This clonotype was seen a handful of times. In DNA, the CDR3 is TGTGCCAGCAAGGCCCAGGGATCAATGAACACTGAAGCTTTCTTT. It translates to CASKAQGSMNTEAFF. The chain carries TRBV3-1 and TRBJ1-1, with D possibly being TRBD1 (5 bases). Per the germline V gene, CDR1 is LGHDT and CDR2 is YNNKEL (reference sequence). The CDR3 is made up of 15 amino acids. V was pared by 7 bases and J by 0 bases, with 15 bases between.

Many counts were recorded for this clonotype. The chain employs TRBV12-3 or TRBV12-4 and TRBJ2-1, with D possibly matching TRBD1 (6 bases). CDR3 length: 15 amino acids. V lost 2 bases, J lost 8 bases, and 16 bases lay in between. CDR3 residues: CASSLNRVAGDEQFF. CDR3 nucleotides: TGTGCCAGCAGTTTAAACAGGGTGGCAGGCGATGAGCAGTTCTTC.

CDR3 in DNA: TGTGCCAGCAATCTCTACAATGAGCAGTTCTTC. Its translation: CASNLYNEQFF. The chain joins TRBV28 to TRBJ2-1; D is ambiguous. From germline, CDR1 is MDHEN and CDR2 SYDVKM. V was trimmed by 7 bases and J by 3 bases, leaving 4 bases between them. CDR3 length equals 11 residues.

The V and J genes are TRBV5-1 and TRBJ2-5, with unresolved D. The CDR3 consists of 12 residues. The V and J ends lost 7 bases and 0 bases respectively, with 7 bases between them. Germline CDR1 SGHRS, CDR2 YFSETQ. The CDR3 here is CASRIDQETQYF. Written as DNA, the CDR3 is TGCGCCAGCCGGATCGACCAAGAGACCCAGTACTTC.

The chain has TRBV7-9 and TRBJ1-1; unclear D gene. Germline CDR1 and CDR2: SEHNR and FQNEAQ (reference sequence). This CDR3 contains 14 residues. The germline V and J ends were trimmed by 5 bases and 3 bases, with 13 bases remaining between them. CDR3 loop: CASSTTDGYTEAFF. The DNA of the CDR3 is TGTGCCAGCAGCACAACTGACGGATACACTGAAGCTTTCTTT.

This clonotype has a handful of counts. This chain connects TRBV29-1 to TRBJ2-3, with D perhaps TRBD1 (5 bases). The germline V and J ends were trimmed by 6 bases and 4 bases, with 14 bases remaining between them. CDR1 is SQVTM and CDR2 is ANQGSEA in the germline V gene. This CDR3 is built from 13 residues. This CDR3 reads CSVSDARADTQYF. DNA of the CDR3: TGCAGCGTAAGCGACGCCAGGGCAGATACGCAGTATTTT.